A selection of T cell receptor beta chains follows, all from one sample in a study of T cell changes during pregnancy in multiple sclerosis. Generated by immunoSEQ multiplex PCR, the TCRdb table keeps only in-frame clones and is missing some. Of approximately 130,000 clones in the sample, about 93% were seen once. Source: peripheral blood, taken before pregnancy. These receptors were taken from a female donor with multiple sclerosis, enrolled in a pregnancy study. Both conserved end residues are part of each CDR3. The D gene is left open where the match is weak. Clone size is given for some rows only: seen once, a few or many times, or a class if the clone is expanded.

j_gene: TRBJ2-5; abundance: .; v_gene: TRBV7-9; d_gene: TRBD1; CDR3nt: TGTGCCAGCAGCACATCCGGGACAGGAATACAAGAGACCCAGTACTTC; CDR3aa: CASSTSGTGIQETQYF
j_gene: TRBJ2-7; abundance: .; v_gene: TRBV27; d_gene: TRBD1; CDR3nt: TGTGCCAGCGGCGGACAGGGGGCGAGGGAGCAGTACTTC; CDR3aa: CASGGQGAREQYF
j_gene: TRBJ2-6; abundance: .; v_gene: TRBV12-5; d_gene: .; CDR3nt: TGTGCTAGTCGAGAGGACTCTGGGGCCAACGTCCTGACTTTC; CDR3aa: CASREDSGANVLTF
j_gene: TRBJ2-3; abundance: .; v_gene: TRBV6-1; d_gene: TRBD2; CDR3nt: TGTGCCAGCAGTGACCCCCCGGGGGGTTCAGATACGCAGTATTTT; CDR3aa: CASSDPPGGSDTQYF
j_gene: TRBJ2-7; abundance: .; v_gene: TRBV14; d_gene: TRBD2; CDR3nt: TGTGCCAGCAGCCAAGGATCCGGGGGGGAGCAGTACTTC; CDR3aa: CASSQGSGGEQYF
j_gene: TRBJ2-2; abundance: .; v_gene: TRBV18; d_gene: .; CDR3nt: TGTGCCAGCTCGCCGGACACTCTGAACACCGGGGAGCTGTTTTTT; CDR3aa: CASSPDTLNTGELFF
j_gene: TRBJ1-5; abundance: .; v_gene: TRBV15; d_gene: .; CDR3nt: TGTGCCACCAGCAGAGATTGGCGGCTGAACAATCAGCCCCAGCATTTT; CDR3aa: CATSRDWRLNNQPQHF
j_gene: TRBJ2-2; abundance: .; v_gene: TRBV18; d_gene: .; CDR3nt: TGTGCCAGCTCACCACCCAGGGCCAACACCGGGGAGCTGTTTTTT; CDR3aa: CASSPPRANTGELFF
j_gene: TRBJ2-6; abundance: .; v_gene: TRBV7-9; d_gene: TRBD1; CDR3nt: TGTGCCAGCAGCCGAGACAGGGCTGGGGCCAACGTCCTGACTTTC; CDR3aa: CASSRDRAGANVLTF
j_gene: TRBJ2-6; abundance: few; v_gene: TRBV5-5; d_gene: .; CDR3nt: TGTGCCAGCAGCCCGGTCTCCCTCGTATCTGGGGCCAACGTCCTGACTTTC; CDR3aa: CASSPVSLVSGANVLTF
j_gene: TRBJ2-3; abundance: .; v_gene: TRBV5-1; d_gene: TRBD2; CDR3nt: TGCGCCAGCAGCTTGGCGAGTCTAGCGGGAGGGCACGCAGATACGCAGTATTTT; CDR3aa: CASSLASLAGGHADTQYF
j_gene: TRBJ2-2; abundance: .; v_gene: TRBV4-2; d_gene: .; CDR3nt: TGTGCCAGCAGCCATAGTCAGGGGAACACCGGGGAGCTGTTTTTT; CDR3aa: CASSHSQGNTGELFF
j_gene: TRBJ1-5; abundance: .; v_gene: TRBV5-5; d_gene: .; CDR3nt: TGTGCCAGCAGCTTGGGCCCTGCAGGCAGCAATCAGCCCCAGCATTTT; CDR3aa: CASSLGPAGSNQPQHF
j_gene: TRBJ2-7; abundance: .; v_gene: TRBV5-1; d_gene: TRBD2; CDR3nt: TGCGCCAGCAGCCCACATCCTAGCGGGAGTCGCGAGCAGTACTTC; CDR3aa: CASSPHPSGSREQYF
j_gene: TRBJ1-1; abundance: .; v_gene: TRBV7-9; d_gene: TRBD1; CDR3nt: TGTGCCAGCAGCCTCTGGACAGGGGGGAACACTGAAGCTTTCTTT; CDR3aa: CASSLWTGGNTEAFF
j_gene: TRBJ1-2; abundance: .; v_gene: TRBV18; d_gene: TRBD1; CDR3nt: TGTGCCAGCTCACCACCTCAGGGGGGAGGCTACACCTTC; CDR3aa: CASSPPQGGGYTF
j_gene: TRBJ1-1; abundance: once; v_gene: TRBV19; d_gene: .; CDR3nt: TGTGCCAGTAGTACTAGAAGAGGGAACACTGAAGCTTTCTTT; CDR3aa: CASSTRRGNTEAFF
j_gene: TRBJ2-1; abundance: .; v_gene: TRBV7-4; d_gene: TRBD2; CDR3nt: TGTGCCAGCAGCTTCGCTCTACTAGCGGGGGAGCAGTTCTTC; CDR3aa: CASSFALLAGEQFF
j_gene: TRBJ2-1; abundance: .; v_gene: TRBV9; d_gene: .; CDR3nt: TGTGCCAGCAGCCCCCGGACTCTGCGGGGTGAGCAGTTCTTC; CDR3aa: CASSPRTLRGEQFF
j_gene: TRBJ2-1; abundance: once; v_gene: TRBV27; d_gene: TRBD2; CDR3nt: TGTGCCAGCAGTCTCCAACGGACTAGCGGGAGGCAGGAGTTCTTC; CDR3aa: CASSLQRTSGRQEFF
j_gene: TRBJ1-1; abundance: .; v_gene: TRBV6-1; d_gene: .; CDR3nt: TGTGCCAGCTCCGAGGGGGATCAGAAGGAAGCTTTCTTT; CDR3aa: CASSEGDQKEAFF
j_gene: TRBJ2-7; abundance: .; v_gene: TRBV6-5; d_gene: .; CDR3nt: TGTGCCAGCAGTAACGCACAGGGCTCCTACGAGCAGTACTTC; CDR3aa: CASSNAQGSYEQYF
j_gene: TRBJ1-1; abundance: once; v_gene: TRBV5-5; d_gene: .; CDR3nt: TGTGCCAGCAGCTTGGAGGTAGCCAACACTGAAGCTTTCTTT; CDR3aa: CASSLEVANTEAFF
j_gene: TRBJ1-1; abundance: .; v_gene: TRBV28; d_gene: .; CDR3nt: TGTGCCTTGGGGAGGTTGAACACTGAAGCTTTCTTT; CDR3aa: CALGRLNTEAFF
j_gene: TRBJ2-2; abundance: .; v_gene: TRBV19; d_gene: .; CDR3nt: TGTGCCAGTAGTATGGTCAGGGTTCTGGACACCGGGGAGCTGTTTTTT; CDR3aa: CASSMVRVLDTGELFF
j_gene: TRBJ2-5; abundance: .; v_gene: TRBV5-1; d_gene: .; CDR3nt: TGCGCCAGCAGCTTGACAGGGTCGCGAGAGACCCAGTACTTC; CDR3aa: CASSLTGSRETQYF
j_gene: TRBJ1-1; abundance: .; v_gene: TRBV7-2; d_gene: TRBD1; CDR3nt: TGTGCCAGCAGCCCCCGACAGGGGGCGCAGGGGCACACTGAAGCTTTCTTT; CDR3aa: CASSPRQGAQGHTEAFF
j_gene: TRBJ2-1; abundance: .; v_gene: TRBV28; d_gene: .; CDR3nt: TGTGCCAGCAGCGTCAGCAGGGCCTATGAGCAGTTCTTC; CDR3aa: CASSVSRAYEQFF
j_gene: TRBJ2-1; abundance: .; v_gene: TRBV5-1; d_gene: .; CDR3nt: TGCGCCAGCAGCCCCGATTGGGGGGGGCAGAGTAGCAATGAGCAGTTCTTC; CDR3aa: CASSPDWGGQSSNEQFF
j_gene: TRBJ1-5; abundance: .; v_gene: TRBV11-2; d_gene: .; CDR3nt: TGTGCCAGCAGCTTAGCCCCGAATCAGCCCCAGCATTTT; CDR3aa: CASSLAPNQPQHF
j_gene: TRBJ1-5; abundance: .; v_gene: TRBV19; d_gene: .; CDR3nt: TGTGCCAGTAGTATGGAAACAGGGATATGGATTCAGCCCCAGCATTTT; CDR3aa: CASSMETGIWIQPQHF
j_gene: TRBJ2-5; abundance: .; v_gene: TRBV2; d_gene: TRBD2; CDR3nt: TGTGCCAGCAGTATCGGTGGTAGCGGGAGGAAGGAGACCCAGTACTTC; CDR3aa: CASSIGGSGRKETQYF
j_gene: TRBJ2-1; abundance: .; v_gene: TRBV5-4; d_gene: TRBD2; CDR3nt: TGTGCCAGCAGCTCTAGCGGGGGGGTAGGTAATGAGCAGTTCTTC; CDR3aa: CASSSSGGVGNEQFF
j_gene: TRBJ1-1; abundance: .; v_gene: TRBV30; d_gene: TRBD1; CDR3nt: TGTGCCTGGAGGACAGGGGGGAACACTGAAGCTTTCTTT; CDR3aa: CAWRTGGNTEAFF
j_gene: TRBJ2-2; abundance: .; v_gene: TRBV27; d_gene: .; CDR3nt: TGTGCCAGCAGTTTCTACACCGGGGAGCTGTTTTTT; CDR3aa: CASSFYTGELFF
j_gene: TRBJ1-5; abundance: .; v_gene: TRBV27; d_gene: .; CDR3nt: TGTGCCAGCAGCCTGCAGGGGAATCAGCCCCAGCATTTT; CDR3aa: CASSLQGNQPQHF
j_gene: TRBJ2-7; abundance: .; v_gene: TRBV19; d_gene: TRBD1; CDR3nt: TGTGCCAGTTCCACAGGGGTCGGCTACGAGCAGTACTTC; CDR3aa: CASSTGVGYEQYF
j_gene: TRBJ2-1; abundance: .; v_gene: TRBV5-6; d_gene: TRBD2; CDR3nt: TGTGCCAGCAGCGCCGGGACTAGCGGGTTAAATGAGCAGTTCTTC; CDR3aa: CASSAGTSGLNEQFF
j_gene: TRBJ2-1; abundance: .; v_gene: TRBV7-3; d_gene: TRBD2; CDR3nt: TGTGCCAGCAGCTTGACTAGCGGGAGTGCGGGCGATGAGCAGTTCTTC; CDR3aa: CASSLTSGSAGDEQFF
j_gene: TRBJ1-1; abundance: .; v_gene: TRBV28; d_gene: TRBD1; CDR3nt: TGTGCCAGCAGCTCAGGGGGTAGGGACACTGAAGCTTTCTTT; CDR3aa: CASSSGGRDTEAFF
j_gene: TRBJ1-3; abundance: .; v_gene: TRBV30; d_gene: .; CDR3nt: TGTGCCTGGAGTACAGGGTTTTCAAACACCATATATTTT; CDR3aa: CAWSTGFSNTIYF
j_gene: TRBJ1-1; abundance: .; v_gene: TRBV19; d_gene: .; CDR3nt: TGTGCCAGTAGCACCCAGGGGTTGCATGAAGCTTTCTTT; CDR3aa: CASSTQGLHEAFF
j_gene: TRBJ1-2; abundance: .; v_gene: TRBV4-2; d_gene: .; CDR3nt: TGTGCCAGCAGCCAAGATACAGACCTGAACTATGGCTACACCTTC; CDR3aa: CASSQDTDLNYGYTF
j_gene: TRBJ1-2; abundance: .; v_gene: TRBV7-9; d_gene: .; CDR3nt: TGTGCCAGCAGCTCCGGGGACTATGGCTACACCTTC; CDR3aa: CASSSGDYGYTF
j_gene: TRBJ2-7; abundance: .; v_gene: TRBV18; d_gene: TRBD2; CDR3nt: TGTGCCAGCTCACCATCGGGGGGGATCATATACGAGCAGTACTTC; CDR3aa: CASSPSGGIIYEQYF
j_gene: TRBJ1-2; abundance: .; v_gene: TRBV5-1; d_gene: .; CDR3nt: TGCGCCAGCAGTATCCTTGGCCAGGGTGCCTATGGCTACACCTTC; CDR3aa: CASSILGQGAYGYTF
j_gene: TRBJ2-1; abundance: once; v_gene: TRBV27; d_gene: TRBD2; CDR3nt: TGTGCCAGCAGAGAAAAGGCTAGCGGCTACAATGAGCAGTTCTTC; CDR3aa: CASREKASGYNEQFF
j_gene: TRBJ2-6; abundance: .; v_gene: TRBV4-1; d_gene: .; CDR3nt: TGCGCCAGCAGCTTAACACCGGCCAACGTCCTGACTTTC; CDR3aa: CASSLTPANVLTF
j_gene: TRBJ1-2; abundance: .; v_gene: TRBV5-1; d_gene: .; CDR3nt: TGCGCCAGCAGCTTGGCCGAATCTCCAGGGCTGGGCTACACCTTC; CDR3aa: CASSLAESPGLGYTF
j_gene: TRBJ2-1; abundance: .; v_gene: TRBV4-2; d_gene: .; CDR3nt: TGTGCCAGCAGCCAAGAACCAGGGTGGTCCTACAATGAGCAGTTCTTC; CDR3aa: CASSQEPGWSYNEQFF
j_gene: TRBJ2-7; abundance: .; v_gene: TRBV5-6; d_gene: .; CDR3nt: TGTGCCAGCAGCTTGTATTGGCAATCCTACGAGCAGTACTTC; CDR3aa: CASSLYWQSYEQYF
j_gene: TRBJ2-1; abundance: .; v_gene: TRBV19; d_gene: .; CDR3nt: TGTGCCAGTAGCCGGGACAATTATTACAATGAGCAGTTCTTC; CDR3aa: CASSRDNYYNEQFF
j_gene: TRBJ1-1; abundance: few; v_gene: TRBV5-1; d_gene: TRBD1; CDR3nt: TGCGCCAGCAGCCGGGACAGTGTCGGGGTGAACACTGAAGCTTTCTTT; CDR3aa: CASSRDSVGVNTEAFF
j_gene: TRBJ1-1; abundance: .; v_gene: TRBV9; d_gene: TRBD1; CDR3nt: TGTGCCAGCAGCGTAGGGGACAGGGCACACACTGAAGCTTTCTTT; CDR3aa: CASSVGDRAHTEAFF
j_gene: TRBJ2-1; abundance: .; v_gene: TRBV10-3; d_gene: TRBD1; CDR3nt: TGTGCCATCAGTGACCCGTCGGGACAGGGGGCGCCGGGTGAGCAGTTCTTC; CDR3aa: CAISDPSGQGAPGEQFF
j_gene: TRBJ2-1; abundance: .; v_gene: TRBV4-1; d_gene: TRBD1; CDR3nt: TGCGCCAGCAGCCAAGTAGTAGGACAGGGGTATGATGAGCAGTTCTTC; CDR3aa: CASSQVVGQGYDEQFF
j_gene: TRBJ2-3; abundance: few; v_gene: TRBV5-1; d_gene: TRBD1; CDR3nt: TGCGCCAGCAGCTTGGGGGGACAGGGAGCCACAGATACGCAGTATTTT; CDR3aa: CASSLGGQGATDTQYF
j_gene: TRBJ2-2; abundance: .; v_gene: TRBV5-1; d_gene: .; CDR3nt: TGCGCCAGCACAGGGGACACCGGGGAGCTGTTTTTT; CDR3aa: CASTGDTGELFF
j_gene: TRBJ1-3; abundance: .; v_gene: TRBV5-8; d_gene: .; CDR3nt: TGTGCCAGCAGCTTGAACATGCAGGCGACTGGAAACACCATATATTTT; CDR3aa: CASSLNMQATGNTIYF
j_gene: TRBJ1-5; abundance: .; v_gene: TRBV5-6; d_gene: .; CDR3nt: TGTGCCAGCAGCTCCGGCGCGGGAAGCCAGCCCCAGCATTTT; CDR3aa: CASSSGAGSQPQHF